Below are 9 T cell receptor beta chains sequenced from a single sample in a study of OX40 agonist ivuxolimab in advanced cancers. This table comes from immunoSEQ multiplex PCR, and its TCRdb copy is limited to in-frame clones, with some not included. The sample yields about 100,000 clones, around 93% seen once. The input for sequencing was CD4+ or CD8+ T cells sorted from blood, taken in a trial of the OX40 agonist ivuxolimab. The origin of the receptors is an adult with an advanced solid tumor such as melanoma, head and neck, liver or kidney cancer.

The chain links TRBV6-6 to TRBJ1-5; 7 bases are a match to TRBD1. The CDR3 extends over 14 amino acids. Germline V gene data show CDR1 as MNHNY and CDR2 as SVGAGI (reference sequence). The V and J ends lost 5 bases and 9 bases, in that order; junction bases with no gene match: 10. In DNA form, the CDR3 reads TGTGCCAGCAGTCCTGGACAGGATTCATGGCCCCAGCATTTT. Translation gives CASSPGQDSWPQHF.

This rearrangement joins TRBV5-5 to TRBJ1-5; 9 nucleotides match TRBD1. Trimming removed 0 bases from V and 6 bases from J; junction bases left unmatched: 4. The germline V gene encodes CDR1 SGHKS and CDR2 YYEKEE (reference sequence). The CDR3 is 15 amino acids. CDR3 coding DNA: TGTGCCAGCAGCTTGGTGGGGACAGGGCTTCAGCCCCAGCATTTT. Translated, it gives CASSLVGTGLQPQHF.

The chain combines TRBV2 with TRBJ2-3; D is perhaps TRBD1 (7 bases). There are 17 residues in the CDR3. V dropped 7 bases and J dropped 0 bases, with 20 bases sitting between them. The germline V gene encodes CDR1 SNHLY and CDR2 FYNNEI. The CDR3: CASNPRGVGLSTDTQYF. Here the CDR3 DNA reads TGTGCCAGCAATCCCAGGGGGGTCGGTCTTAGCACAGATACGCAGTATTTT.

The gene calls are TRBV6-5 and TRBJ2-7; 8 bases agree with TRBD2. The ends lost 2 bases at V and 5 bases at J; junction bases unmatched: 8. Per germline, CDR1 MNHEY and CDR2 SVGAGI. The CDR3 sequence is 15 residues long. The CDR3 DNA reads TGTGCCAGCAGTTACCAAGGACTAGCTGGCGACGAGCAGTACTTC. Protein: CASSYQGLAGDEQYF.

This sequence joins TRBV18 and TRBJ2-7; 7 bases align to TRBD2. There are 14 residues in the CDR3. In germline, CDR1 is KGHSH, CDR2 LQKENI. With 2 bases clipped from V and 7 bases from J, the junction kept 8 bases outside the gene matches. The CDR3, as DNA: TGTGCCAGCTCACCAGGGACTACTCCTGGGGAGCAGTACTTC. It yields the protein CASSPGTTPGEQYF. Variable domain in full (rest from reference TRBV18 and TRBJ2-7): NAGVMQNPRHLVRRRGQEARLRCSPMKGHSHVYWYRQLPEEGLKFMVYLQKENIIDESGMPKERFSAEFPKEGPSILRIQQVVRGDSAAYFCASSPGTTPGEQYFGPGTRLTVT.

The chain is built from TRBV9 and TRBJ2-3; TRBD2 agrees at 11 bases. CDR1 SGDLS and CDR2 YYNGEE come from the germline V gene. The CDR3 loop spans 14 amino acids. Losses at the gene ends were 2 bases for V and 5 bases for J; bases not matched to a gene: 1. This CDR3 reads CASSVSGREDTQYF. As DNA, the CDR3 is TGTGCCAGCAGCGTTAGCGGGAGGGAAGATACGCAGTATTTT.

This clone was seen repeatedly, ten times or more. V gene TRBV9 combines with J gene TRBJ1-2; no clear D. Germline loops: CDR1 SGDLS, CDR2 YYNGEE. The CDR3 has 12 amino acids. V lost 3 bases, J lost 4 bases, and 7 bases lay in between. DNA of the CDR3: TGTGCCAGCAGCGGCCCGGTCTATGGCTACACCTTC. The encoded protein is CASSGPVYGYTF.

The chain recombines TRBV18 with TRBJ2-4, with 11 bases identical to TRBD1. Germline V gene lookup returns CDR1 KGHSH and CDR2 LQKENI. V shed 3 bases, J shed 8 bases, and the junction held 9 bases outside the gene matches. The CDR3 runs to 16 residues. The CDR3 DNA is TGTGCCAGCTCACCGGGGTATACGGGACAGGGGGACATTCAGTACTTC. It specifies CASSPGYTGQGDIQYF.

This clone has only a few counts. The CDR3 DNA is TGTGCCAGTAGTAGGCCCCCCACTCTGAGGGGGGCCGGGGAGCTGTTTTTT. Its protein is CASSRPPTLRGAGELFF. The chain uses TRBV19 and TRBJ2-2; tentatively, D is TRBD1 or TRBD2 (6 bases each). V dropped 4 bases and J dropped 6 bases, with 21 bases sitting between them. The CDR3 is 17 amino acids. The V gene's germline CDR1 is LNHDA and CDR2 SQIVND (reference sequence).